This T cell receptor (beta chain) was documented in a study of cytomegalovirus exposure and HLA in healthy donors. V shed 6 bases and J shed 1 base, with 12 bases lying between them. The CDR3 loop spans 14 amino acids. The germline V gene has CDR1 SGHRS and CDR2 YFSETQ. Overall study results and limits: Later, an analysis showed that TCR beta chains associated with HLA were more clonally expanded than others that were equally common.

A multiplex PCR was run with 60 Vbeta primers and 13 Jbeta primers. TCRdb's copy holds only in-frame clones and misses some; the assay was immunoSEQ multiplex PCR. Here the sample spans about 97,000 clones, 63% being singletons. A remark on this clone: Antigen unknown.

This TCR came from a human donor in good health. Sequenced sample: PBMCs. J is TRBJ2-3 and V is TRBV5-1; tentatively, D is TRBD1 (6 bases). CDR3 sequence reads: CASTGVGGTDTQYF. In DNA form, the CDR3 reads TGCGCCAGCACAGGGGTTGGAGGCACAGATACGCAGTATTTT.